The 5 T cell receptor beta chains reported below all come from one sample, sequenced in a study of identifying expanded T cells in peripheral blood. Assay: immunoSEQ multiplex PCR; the TCRdb copy retains only in-frame clones and omits some. The data contain some 81,000 clones, approximately 84% of them singletons. Sequencing used blood. The receptors were sampled from a person aged 18 to 75 in good health.

V is TRBV28 and J is TRBJ2-7; D may correspond to TRBD1 or TRBD2 (6 bases each). The CDR3 extends over 14 amino acids. Germline V gene lookup returns CDR1 MDHEN and CDR2 SYDVKM. The germline V and J ends were trimmed by 8 bases and 7 bases, with 21 bases remaining between them. The CDR3 coding sequence is TGTGCCAGCGTTGGGGGCAGGGAGGTTTGGGAGCAGTACTTC. Its protein product is CASVGGREVWEQYF.

This rearrangement joins TRBV7-2 to TRBJ2-7; 9 positions agree with TRBD1. This CDR3 region has 16 residues. CDR1 is SGHTA and CDR2 is FQGNSA in the germline V gene. Trimming took 6 bases from V and 6 from J; bases not matched to a gene: 15. The CDR3 protein is CASSPQSGTGFTEQYF. The CDR3 DNA reads TGTGCCAGCAGTCCCCAGAGTGGGACAGGGTTTACCGAGCAGTACTTC. The full variable domain, completed using reference TRBV7-2 and TRBJ2-7, is GAGVSQSPSNKVTEKGKDVELRCDPISGHTALYWYRQSLGQGLEFLIYFQGNSAPDKSGLPSDRFSAERTGGSVSTLTIQRTQQEDSAVYLCASSPQSGTGFTEQYFGPGTRLTVT.

The rearrangement joins TRBV11-3 to TRBJ2-1, with 11 bases identical to TRBD2. Trimming took 1 base from V and 12 from J; bases not matched to a gene: 11. Germline CDR1 SGHNT, CDR2 YENEEA. This CDR3 is built from 16 residues. The CDR3 DNA sequence: TGTGCCAGCAGCTTAGGCGGGACTAGCGGCTATGTGGGGCAGTTCTTC. Translating gives CASSLGGTSGYVGQFF.

The V and J genes are TRBV6-5 and TRBJ2-2; TRBD1 agrees at 9 bases. Trimming took 6 bases from V and 7 from J; bases not matched to a gene: 6. The germline V gene has CDR1 MNHEY and CDR2 SVGAGI. This CDR3 has 14 amino acids. In nucleotides, the CDR3 is TGTGCCAGCAGGCTACAGGGGGCGTTCGGGGAGCTGTTTTTT. It translates to CASRLQGAFGELFF.

This chain connects TRBV28 to TRBJ2-6, with a weak D call TRBD2 (6 bases). The germline V and J ends were trimmed by 6 bases and 0 bases, with 15 bases remaining between them. Germline-derived CDR1 and CDR2 are MDHEN and SYDVKM. CDR3 length: 17 amino acids. This CDR3 reads CASRRDSLASGANVLTF. The CDR3 coding sequence is TGTGCCAGCAGAAGGGACTCCTTGGCCTCTGGGGCCAACGTCCTGACTTTC.